This TCR beta chain came from a study of blood T cell repertoires in COVID-19. Across the study: Sites across the United States, Italy and Spain contributed samples from acute and convalescent COVID-19. From T cells, B-cell-depleted T cells, or PBMCs came the material, which was cDNA or gDNA.

TCRdb keeps only in-frame clones here, not all; method: immunoSEQ multiplex PCR. The table includes roughly 230,000 clones, about 85% detected once. The CDR3 covers 15 residues. With V trimmed by 3 bases and J by 5 bases, 7 bases remained unmatched. Germline V gene sequence: CDR1 MNHNS, CDR2 SASEGT. The V gene is TRBV6-1, the J gene TRBJ2-5; 9 nucleotides align to TRBD2. Material: peripheral blood. The sequence was obtained from a woman aged 60-75 years with active or convalescent COVID-19. CDR3 amino acids: CASSEASGEWETQYF. DNA for the CDR3: TGTGCCAGCAGTGAGGCTAGCGGGGAATGGGAGACCCAGTACTTC.